These 2 T cell receptor beta chains were all obtained from the same sample, sequenced in a study of T cells after yellow fever vaccination. MiXCR, applied by TCRdb to the 5' RACE reads, yields one record per CDR3 protein. The table includes hundreds of thousands of distinct CDR3 sequences, roughly 8.7% detected once. The source was PBMCs, collected on the day of the first yellow fever vaccination. The source is a man aged 18 to 30 who received the YFV17D yellow fever vaccine.

This clonotype was picked up a small number of times. This rearrangement joins TRBV20-1 to TRBJ2-3, with a weak D call TRBD1 (5 bases). The germline V gene encodes CDR1 DFQATT and CDR2 SNEGSKA (reference sequence). The CDR3 loop spans 15 amino acids. V dropped 2 bases and J dropped 6 bases, with 18 bases sitting between them. CDR3 DNA sequence: TGCAGTGCTAGAAGGACATCGTCTGTGCGGGATACGCAGTATTTT. Its protein product is CSARRTSSVRDTQYF.

This clonotype was recorded a few times. The J gene is TRBJ2-5, the V gene TRBV9, with D hard to call. The germline V and J ends were trimmed by 2 bases and 1 base, with 12 bases remaining between them. The length of the CDR3 is 15 residues. Germline V gene sequence: CDR1 SGDLS, CDR2 YYNGEE. CDR3: CASSVGVGLQETQYF. The CDR3 bases are TGTGCCAGCAGCGTCGGCGTAGGGCTCCAAGAGACCCAGTACTTC.